One sample yielded the 2 T cell receptor beta chains listed below, sequenced in a study of T-cell memory formation after mild COVID-19. TCRdb re-called the 5' RACE reads with MiXCR, one entry per CDR3 protein. The sample contains approximately 46,000 distinct CDR3 sequences, more than 10% of which appear only once. Sequenced input: PBMCs or a T cell subset sorted from them (not recorded which). Receptors were obtained from a man younger than 35 who had mild COVID-19 (a few samples of this study predate the infection). Cell type and time point are not known.

This clonotype occurred a few times. This rearrangement joins TRBV7-2 to TRBJ1-1; 7 bases line up with TRBD1. The V and J ends lost 1 base and 5 bases, in that order; junction bases with no gene match: 7. The CDR3 covers 15 residues. The V gene's germline CDR1 is SGHTA and CDR2 FQGNSA. CDR3 nucleotide sequence: TGTGCCAGCAGCTTAGTCGGACAGGAGACGACTGAAGCTTTCTTT. This gives the protein CASSLVGQETTEAFF. The whole variable domain, filled in from reference TRBV7-2 and TRBJ1-1, reads GAGVSQSPSNKVTEKGKDVELRCDPISGHTALYWYRQSLGQGLEFLIYFQGNSAPDKSGLPSDRFSAERTGGSVSTLTIQRTQQEDSAVYLCASSLVGQETTEAFFGQGTRLTVV.

CDR3 bases: TGTGCCACCAGCAGAGATCTGGGGTGGGATGAAAAACTGTTTTTT. Translated: CATSRDLGWDEKLFF. The rearrangement links TRBV15 to TRBJ1-4; D not certain. With 0 bases removed from V and 6 bases from J, the gap between germline ends came to 11 bases. Germline V gives CDR1 LNHNV, CDR2 YYDKDF (reference sequence). CDR3 length equals 15 residues.